This TCR beta chain emerged from a study of neurological immune-mediated disorders. Via MiXCR, TCRdb re-called the 5' RACE reads, giving one row per CDR3 protein. The sample has under 70,000 distinct CDR3 sequences, 3% to 4% seen once. This clonotype was observed at least ten times. The sequence was collected from a woman aged 60-75 years with multiple sclerosis. Sequencing was carried out using PBMCs.

The CDR3 coding sequence is TGCAGCGTTGACGGGGGGCCAGATACGCAGTATTTT. This codes for CSVDGGPDTQYF. This rearrangement joins TRBV29-1 to TRBJ2-3; D might be TRBD2 (7 bases). Germline CDR1 is SQVTM and CDR2 is ANQGSEA. V gave up 3 bases and J gave up 4 bases, with 8 bases separating them. There are 12 residues in the CDR3.